This TCR beta chain was found in a study of cytomegalovirus exposure and HLA in healthy donors. Whole-study context: There were fewer than 130 million unique TCR beta sequences, drawn from 180 million or so T cells, in an earlier analysis.

PCR used 60 Vbeta primers and 13 Jbeta primers. Assay used: immunoSEQ multiplex PCR; TCRdb lists only in-frame clones, some missing. The sample comprises about 79,000 clones, about two thirds of which are singletons, and 8% to 10% rests with the top ten. The CDR3 covers 17 residues. Per germline, CDR1 SNHLY and CDR2 FYNNEI. V was pared by 7 bases and J by 0 bases, with 9 bases of the junction left unmatched. Study-wide findings and caveats: HLA alleles showed associations with some 17,000 TCR beta sequences in a later analysis, at a 0.05 false discovery rate. Per a prior analysis, the majority of TCR beta V segments were productive roughly 87% or roughly 30% of the time. In vitro data verified a few CMV-associated chains as specific for CMV antigens.

Only one count was recorded for this clone. Its antigen is still unknown. The sequencing sample was made of PBMCs. The chain uses TRBV2 and TRBJ2-1; 10 positions match TRBD1. The source of this sequence is a man aged 55 to 70 in good health and CMV-seronegative. This chain's CDR3 is CASKPGQGINSYNEQFF. The CDR3 DNA is TGTGCCAGCAAACCGGGACAGGGGATCAACTCCTACAATGAGCAGTTCTTC.